This T cell receptor (beta chain) is from a study of blood T cell repertoires in COVID-19. Study information: The United States, Italy and Spain were the sources of the acute and convalescent COVID-19 samples. T cells, B-cell-depleted T cells, or PBMCs supplied cDNA or gDNA.

Germline loops: CDR1 LGHDT, CDR2 YNNKEL (reference sequence). The CDR3 loop spans 14 amino acids. In regard to this clone: At one end, the junction sequence differs from germline, possibly due to a read error.

How the authors handled the data: Amplification from reference gene primers served as the basis for estimated nucleated cell counts. Clones were read by immunoSEQ multiplex PCR, and TCRdb kept only the in-frame ones, dropping some. V and J calls and clone size follow that table, whereas D and trimming were derived from the DNA. The sample lists 55,000 or so clones, roughly 80% occurring once. The receptor comes from a human donor in a cohort sampled during active or convalescent COVID-19. The chain joins TRBV3-1 (or the pseudogene TRBV3-2) to TRBJ1-4; 10 nucleotides match TRBD1. Sequencing used peripheral blood. For the CDR3, the DNA is TGTGCCAGCAGCCAGACAGGGGGCGGGGATAGGCTGGCGTTT. Its protein is CASSQTGGGDRLAF.